These 10 T cell receptor beta chains came from one sample sequenced in a study of Graves' ophthalmopathy and Graves' hyperthyroidism. Amplification of TCR beta CDR3 regions used RNA transcripts. Second-round multiplex PCR came after first-round RT-PCR with HTBI primers. TCRdb passed the multiplex PCR reads through MiXCR, listing each CDR3 protein once. This table holds approximately 1.2 million distinct CDR3 sequences, 35% to 40% found once. Sequences were obtained from peripheral blood or thyroid tissue (not recorded which). The receptors derive from an adult man with Graves' hyperthyroidism.

With regard to this clonotype: A much larger clonotype is one base distant, so this may be a read error. The chain combines TRBV29-1 with TRBJ1-1, with 9 bases that match TRBD1. V lost 1 base to trimming and J lost 1 base; unmatched junction nucleotides: 13. From germline, CDR1 is SQVTM and CDR2 ANQGSEA. There are 18 residues in the CDR3. Here the CDR3 DNA reads TGCAGCGTTGAAGGCCCAACAGGGGGCCCGGGACCGAACACTGAAGCTTTCTTT. This codes for CSVEGPTGGPGPNTEAFF.

For this clonotype: This could be a read error, since a much larger clone is one nucleotide away. The rearrangement joins TRBV7-6 to TRBJ2-2; weak D call: TRBD2 (7 bases). Germline lookup yields CDR1 SGHVS and CDR2 FNYEAQ. The CDR3 length is 16 residues. CDR3 region: CVSSKGGATNTGELFF. Here the CDR3 DNA reads TGTGTCAGCAGCAAGGGGGGGGCTACGAACACCGGGGAGCTGTTTTTT.

As for this clonotype: A single base separates this from a much larger clone, so it may be a read error. The V and J genes are TRBV10-3 and TRBJ2-5, with D possibly TRBD2 on 5 matching bases. Germline V CDR1 and CDR2: ENHRY, SYGVKD. V lost 5 bases and J lost 2, with 15 bases in between. The CDR3 has 15 amino acids. CDR3 sequence reads: CAISRPTREQETQYF. DNA for the CDR3: TGTGCCATCAGTCGACCTACTCGGGAACAAGAGACCCAGTACTTC.

This clonotype was observed once. A much larger clone is a single base away; this may be a read error. Without the conserved terminal phenylalanine or tryptophan, this CDR3 likely stems from a read error. The chain has TRBV7-9 and TRBJ2-7, with 7 bases matching TRBD2. From germline, CDR1 is SEHNR and CDR2 FQNEAQ (reference sequence). The junction had 10 bases not matched to a gene; V was cut back by 4 bases and J by 7 bases. The CDR3 contains 14 residues. The CDR3 protein is CASSSLDGGMEQYL. CDR3 nucleotides: TGTGCCAGCAGCTCACTCGACGGGGGGATGGAGCAGTACCTC.

The rearrangement links TRBV29-1 to TRBJ2-5; 7 nucleotides agree with TRBD1. Germline V gene lookup returns CDR1 SQVTM and CDR2 ANQGSEA. Trimming cost V 1 base and J 7 bases; bases outside gene matches: 6. The CDR3 sequence is 13 residues long. The CDR3 loop reads CSVEAPGGWTQYF. For the CDR3, the DNA is TGCAGCGTTGAAGCGCCAGGGGGTTGGACCCAGTACTTC.

This clonotype occurred many times. The chain couples TRBV24-1 to TRBJ2-5; 10 bases line up with TRBD1. Germline-derived CDR1 and CDR2 are KGHDR and SFDVKD. The CDR3 is 15 amino acids. V was pared by 2 bases and J by 7 bases, with 6 bases of the junction left unmatched. This CDR3 is CATSDSRQGAGTQYF. Here the CDR3 DNA reads TGTGCCACCAGTGATTCTCGACAGGGGGCCGGGACCCAGTACTTC.

About this clonotype itself: A read error may be the cause here, since a much bigger clone is one base away. This chain connects TRBV5-6 to TRBJ2-5; D not certain. Trimming stripped 2 bases from V and 5 bases from J, with 13 bases between. The V gene's germline CDR1 is SGHDT and CDR2 YYEEEE. The CDR3 is 14 residues long. CDR3 amino acids: CASSLRAQWETQYF. CDR3 DNA: TGTGCCAGCAGCTTACGGGCCCAGTGGGAGACCCAGTACTTC. Supplemented by reference TRBV5-6 and TRBJ2-5, the full variable domain reads DAGVTQSPTHLIKTRGQQVTLRCSPKSGHDTVSWYQQALGQGPQFIFQYYEEEERQRGNFPDRFSGHQFPNYSSELNVNALLLGDSALYLCASSLRAQWETQYFGPGTRLLVL.

This clonotype was counted many times. The chain is built from TRBV4-2 and TRBJ2-5, with TRBD1 matching 8 bases. With 1 base clipped from V and 5 bases from J, the junction kept 9 bases outside the gene matches. Germline V CDR1 and CDR2: LGHNA, YNFKEQ. This CDR3 is 16 amino acids long. The chain's CDR3 is CASSQATGTGGETQYF. CDR3 bases: TGTGCCAGCAGCCAAGCAACCGGGACAGGCGGGGAGACCCAGTACTTC.

V gene TRBV28 combines with J gene TRBJ2-2; D possibly corresponds to TRBD1 (5 bases). The germline CDR1 and CDR2 sequences are MDHEN and SYDVKM. CDR3 size: 14 residues. The V end lost 3 bases, the J end lost 7 bases, and 12 bases lay between the germline ends. The CDR3 region is CASSFFRADGELFF. CDR3 in DNA: TGTGCCAGCAGTTTCTTCAGGGCGGACGGGGAGCTGTTTTTT.

The V and J genes are TRBV25-1 and TRBJ2-2; no definite D call. V shed 11 bases and J shed 4 bases, with 11 bases lying between them. Germline V lookup: CDR1 MGHDK, CDR2 SYGVNS. The CDR3 is 12 amino acids. The DNA of the CDR3 is TGTGCCGTACCGACACCCACCGGGGAGCTGTTTTTT. Encoded protein: CAVPTPTGELFF.